The T cell receptor (beta chain) under discussion was sequenced for a study of cytomegalovirus exposure and HLA in healthy donors (dated by TCRdb to 2015 to 2018). Broadly, across the study: In an earlier analysis of under 750 of the donors, 250 to 300 Gb of sequence data and 90 million to 130 million unique TCR beta sequences from 180 million or so T cells were reported. The study aimed to test whether cataloging public T cell receptors could reveal signatures of past pathogen exposure. In a later genetic analysis, genome-wide SNP genotypes for about three fifths of the roughly 670 donors were used, and that subset was treated as a discovery cohort. About five DR-DQ haplotypes were treated as single units for association and clustering because of strong linkage in the cohort. Donor age, sex, ethnicity and CMV serostatus were collected together with the repertoire data. The number of donors typed differed by locus, with roughly 620-630 for A, B, C, DRB1 and DQB1, roughly 520 for DQA1, 600 to 610 for DPA1, and roughly 450 for DPB1. To predict cytomegalovirus infection status, the study brought together high-throughput TCR immunosequencing, statistical association of individual TCRs with disease status, and machine learning. Rather than using new phenotypic data, the later analysis identified candidate immune exposures from TCR beta sequences and from how often those sequences occurred across donors. An early release covering approximately 600 HLA-typed donors comprised about 290 gigabases of sequencing data and around 85 million unique TCR sequences. Every repertoire in the discovery cohort had been generated on one and the same sequencing platform. In an earlier analysis of 587 of the donors, high-throughput TCR beta sequencing was used to judge whether each TCR beta V gene segment behaved as functional or pseudogenic. On average, about 240,000 unique TCR beta nucleotide sequences were sequenced per donor among 398 genotyped donors of the cohort, with about 17% of those sequences being non-productive. The T cell repertoires of several hundred subjects were profiled by immunosequencing and related to cytomegalovirus serostatus. A later analysis re-examined previously published TCR beta repertoires from hundreds of donors and added high-resolution HLA genotyping to investigate patterns of TCR occurrence. Among the approximately 430 genotyped donors, around 81% belonged to the genetic ancestry cluster associated with self-reported Caucasian donors. Both class I and class II loci were covered by HLA typing, at four-digit resolution. Besides the first cohort of 666 subjects, a separate validation cohort made up of over 95 different subjects was used. The investigation overall reported the following: According to a later analysis, TCR association rates differed among HLA loci, with DRB1 alleles showing the most associated TCRs and HLA-C alleles showing the fewest. In both the original and validation cohorts, the classifier was reported to diagnose cytomegalovirus status with high specificity and sensitivity. A few of the identified cytomegalovirus-associated TCR beta chains were confirmed in vitro to be specific for cytomegalovirus antigens. Some IMGT-functional V segments, including TRBV6-2 and TRBV6-3, could not be distinguished by the 87-base-pair reads and were therefore excluded. The only immune exposure information available for the cohort was CMV serostatus. A further reported finding was that TCR beta sequences accurately predicted the HLA-A and HLA-B alleles for most subjects in the first cohort. Correlated functional status among segregating V segments might be attributable to linkage disequilibrium, but an unknown experimental factor could not be ruled out. A group of highly shared sequence variants was considered likely to be a technical artifact of the sequencing pipeline. In a later analysis, most CMV-associated TCR beta chains were found to appear HLA-restricted, with HLA associations seemingly driven largely by CMV exposure. Specific HLA alleles were associated with some 15,000 TCR beta sequences at a false discovery rate of 0.05 in a later analysis. When HLA alleles, especially DR and DQ, strongly co-occurred, attributing TCR associations to individual alleles was difficult. The study gave a list of 150 to 200 TCR beta chains associated with cytomegalovirus. About 15 rarely observed V segments, including chromosome 9 orphons, were excluded from the earlier analysis of some 590 of the donors because counts were too low. In this cohort, only TCR beta chains were sequenced, and detectable features were limited by the absence of alpha or paired-chain data. Roughly uniform sequencing depth across donors was assumed in presence/absence analyses, although this assumption may not hold. In a later analysis, HLA-associated TCR beta chains were found to be more clonally expanded and to have lower generation probabilities than equally common non-associated chains. According to a later analysis, parvovirus B19, influenza, CMV and Epstein-Barr virus appeared linked to several top co-occurrence clusters. It was suggested by the authors that the approach could potentially be generalized to other disease states and immunological phenotypes. An association between a missense DCLRE1C variant and V-gene and J-gene trimming of TCR beta chains was found in a later genetic analysis and replicated in an independent cohort. An earlier analysis of 587 of the donors showed that most TCR beta V segments appeared in productive rearrangements either about 90% or about 30% of the time, which broadly matched IMGT annotations. In a later genetic analysis, fewer N-insertions in productive TCRs were reported among donors in an Asian-associated ancestry cluster than the roughly 640-donor mean. Across donors, most TCR sequences were observed very rarely, whereas some public TCRs were present in many individuals. Because HLA typing was unavailable for some donors at each locus, only the typed subset was used in association tests.

The method was the immunoSEQ multiplex PCR assay. For the multiplex PCR, a mixture combining 60 forward primers for TCR Vbeta segments and 13 reverse primers for TCR Jbeta segments was used. Amplification of the CDR3 region of rearranged TCR beta genes was performed with a multiplex PCR assay on genomic DNA. The amplified TCR beta libraries were sequenced on the Illumina HiSeq System as 87-base-pair reads. Regarding the original processing steps: A later analysis tallied 75 million to 95 million unique TCR beta chains across the 650 to 750 repertoires, and about 10 million of those chains were shared by two or more donors. A nearest-neighbor algorithm error-corrected the raw reads and collapsed the reads into unique sequences, merging closely related sequences to remove PCR and sequencing errors. V, D and J gene segments were assigned by aligning CDR3 sequences to IMGT reference sequences. For a sequence to be retained, at least a six-nucleotide match to both a V gene segment and a J gene segment was required. Rearrangements were called productive when the CDR3 lacked stop codons and stayed in frame with V and J; all others were non-productive. CDR3 was defined by IMGT convention, running from the second conserved V-encoded cysteine to the conserved J-encoded phenylalanine. The earlier analysis of 500 to 600 of the donors excluded sequences that lacked an unambiguous match to a single V gene segment. In an earlier analysis of 587 of the donors, a V segment was called functional when productive rearrangements were above 56.7%, and segregating when the standard deviation between donors exceeded 5%. A statistical classification framework was built to diagnose cytomegalovirus status from the catalog of TCR beta chain sequences. In a later analysis, TCR nucleotide sequences were compared against IMGT/GENE-DB human TR gene sequences so that V and J genes could be assigned. Using the TCRdist pipeline, a later analysis assigned CDR3 sequences along with most-parsimonious VDJ recombination scenarios. In a later analysis, each TCR beta chain was defined by its CDR3 amino acid sequence together with its V-gene family, and reads without a unique V-gene family were excluded. As a way to deal with suspected cross-contamination and a sequencing artifact, a later analysis dropped approximately 590 nucleotide sequences that were highly shared and had low generation probability. A later analysis calculated a clonal expansion index for each public chain from normalized within-repertoire ranks of inferred template counts. In a later analysis, generation probabilities were computed using a VDJ recombination model fitted to out-of-frame rearrangements, and the results were checked against IGoR. In a later analysis, hypergeometric tests were used to score TCR-TCR, TCR-HLA and TCR-CMV co-occurrence, with a repertoire-size bias correction applied to TCR pairs. False discovery rates were estimated in a later analysis by permuting HLA or CMV assignments 20 times. In a later analysis, co-occurring TCRs were grouped using DBSCAN, with TCRdist sequence similarity added in when clustering inside HLA-allele-positive subsets. For co-occurrence clustering, repertoires with fewer than 30,000 or more than 120,000 public chains were excluded, along with five repertoires with anomalous nucleotide sharing. As stored in TCRdb, this immuneACCESS dataset retains in-frame rearrangements with V and J assigned. A fraction of the clones does not appear; measured against another copy, unresolved V genes explain less than half of the discrepancy, and the remainder lacks a known reason. V, J and clone size were drawn from that table, and D and trimming were deduced from the DNA. For this sample there are approximately 76,000 clones; 65% to 80% appear just once. 2.5% of the sample is taken by the ten largest.

In total, 666 healthy bone marrow donors made up the cohort. All cohort members were sampled while nominally healthy, although unrecorded immune exposures were likely present. The donor tested CMV seronegative, placing the donor among the 350 or so seronegative members of the cohort. A peripheral blood sample was provided by each donor, and peripheral blood mononuclear cells were used for TCR beta sequencing. The Qiagen DNeasy Blood Extraction Kit was used to extract genomic DNA from the blood cell samples. This clone is classified as medium-sized (0.01 to 0.1%). Its antigen remains undetermined. Per-base quality was not reported, and no clone a single base away is much larger than it. V loses 4 bases, J loses 7 bases, and the germline ends lie 18 bases apart. Looking up the germline V gene yields CDR1 SGHRS and CDR2 YFSETQ. The CDR3 runs 15 amino acids, cysteine and phenylalanine included. Only the CDR3 region is kept as DNA, spanning 45 bases read in frame from base 1.

This clonotype was sampled from a man aged 25 to 45 in good health and CMV-seronegative. Sequencing used PBMCs. The V and J genes are TRBV5-1 and TRBJ2-1; the D gene is perhaps TRBD2, on 6 matching bases. The CDR3: CASSTGTGGNNEQFF. DNA sequence: TGCGCCAGCAGCACGGGGACTGGCGGGAATAATGAGCAGTTCTTC.